The clone carrying this TCR beta chain was seen only a few times. What it binds is unknown. The data derive from a study of cytomegalovirus exposure and HLA in healthy donors. Regarding the study as a whole: Most of the CMV-associated TCR beta chains (in a later analysis) appeared to be HLA-restricted. Among TCR beta chains, those listed as cytomegalovirus-associated numbered around 180.

In the PCR, 60 Vbeta and 13 Jbeta primers were used. Original processing notes: Later, tens of millions of unique TCR beta chains were counted in an analysis, and approximately 10 million of them were shared. Clones were read by immunoSEQ multiplex PCR, and TCRdb kept only the in-frame ones, dropping some. The D gene and trimming were derived from the DNA, and the V and J assignments and clone size from that table. The sample shows under 150,000 clones, under 10% of them seen only once. Trimming removed 6 bases at V and 5 bases at J, with 14 bases between. The germline CDR1 and CDR2 sequences are MNHNS and SASEGT. The CDR3 has 13 amino acids.

This chain links TRBV6-1 with TRBJ2-7; D possibly corresponds to TRBD1 (8 bases). This TCR came from a woman between 40 and 55 years old in good health and CMV-seropositive. Source material: PBMCs. The CDR3 here is CASRQGGTDEQYF. The CDR3, as DNA: TGTGCCAGCAGACAGGGGGGGACCGACGAGCAGTACTTC.